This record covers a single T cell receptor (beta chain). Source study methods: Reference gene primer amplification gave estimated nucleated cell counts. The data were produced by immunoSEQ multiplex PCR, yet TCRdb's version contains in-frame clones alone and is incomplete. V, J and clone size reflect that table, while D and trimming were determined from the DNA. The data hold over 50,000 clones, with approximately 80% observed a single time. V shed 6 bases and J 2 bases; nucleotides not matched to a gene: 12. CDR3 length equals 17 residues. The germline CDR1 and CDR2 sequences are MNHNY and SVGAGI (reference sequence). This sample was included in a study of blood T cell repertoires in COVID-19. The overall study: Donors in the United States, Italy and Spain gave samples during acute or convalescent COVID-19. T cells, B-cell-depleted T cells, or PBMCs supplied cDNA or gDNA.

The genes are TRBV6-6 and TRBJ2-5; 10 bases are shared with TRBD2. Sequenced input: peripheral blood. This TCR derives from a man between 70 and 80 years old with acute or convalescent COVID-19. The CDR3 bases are TGTGCCAGCAGCCGACACGGGGCTAGCGGGGGACAAGAGACCCAGTACTTC. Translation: CASSRHGASGGQETQYF.